The 27 T cell receptor beta chains in this list originate from one sample, sequenced in a study of cytomegalovirus exposure and HLA in healthy donors. It was with 60 Vbeta and 13 Jbeta primers that the PCR ran. Measured with immunoSEQ multiplex PCR; TCRdb has only the in-frame clones, and not every one. This sample has around 88,000 clones, with about three quarters found just once. Material for sequencing was PBMCs. These receptors all stem from a man in his fifties in good health and CMV-seropositive.

This sequence joins TRBV7-9 and TRBJ2-2, with 7 bases matching TRBD1. There are 13 residues in the CDR3. Germline assignment: CDR1 SEHNR and CDR2 FQNEAQ (reference sequence). Trimming cost V 6 bases and J 5 bases; bases outside gene matches: 3. CDR3 loop: CASRAGGTGELFF. The CDR3 DNA reads as TGTGCCAGCAGGGCAGGGGGTACCGGGGAGCTGTTTTTT. Full variable domain (missing parts from reference TRBV7-9 and TRBJ2-2): DTGVSQNPRHKITKRGQNVTFRCDPISEHNRLYWYRQTLGQGPEFLTYFQNEAQLEKSRLLSDRFSAERPKGSFSTLEIQRTEQGDSAMYLCASRAGGTGELFFGEGSRLTVL.

The genes are TRBV19 and TRBJ2-2, with a tentative D call TRBD1 (6 bases). V was trimmed by 5 bases and J by 3 bases, leaving 10 bases between them. Germline CDR1 reads LNHDA; CDR2 reads SQIVND (reference sequence). The CDR3 consists of 14 residues. The CDR3 nucleotides read TGTGCCAGTAGTCCAACAGGGTACACCGGGGAGCTGTTTTTT. Translation: CASSPTGYTGELFF. The complete variable domain, with remaining parts taken from reference TRBV19 and TRBJ2-2, reads DGGITQSPKYLFRKEGQNVTLSCEQNLNHDAMYWYRQDPGQGLRLIYYSQIVNDFQKGDIAEGYSVSREKKESFPLTVTSAQKNPTAFYLCASSPTGYTGELFFGEGSRLTVL.

This clone was observed a single time. V is TRBV7-3 and J is TRBJ2-1; TRBD2 is a possible D gene (7 bases). The CDR3 totals 14 residues. Germline assignment: CDR1 SGHTA and CDR2 FQGTGA. Trimming shortened V by 2 bases and J by 6 bases, and 11 bases separated the two germline ends. This CDR3 is CASSLGGALNEQFF. CDR3 coding DNA: TGTGCCAGCAGCTTAGGGGGGGCCCTCAATGAGCAGTTCTTC.

The gene calls are TRBV29-1 and TRBJ2-3; 8 positions agree with TRBD1. Looked up from germline, CDR1 is SQVTM and CDR2 is ANQGSEA. J gave up 3 bases and V 3 bases, and 11 bases lay outside the gene matches. The CDR3 is 16 amino acids. CDR3 sequence: CSVDRPTGAGTDTQYF. The CDR3, as DNA: TGCAGCGTTGATCGACCGACAGGGGCCGGGACAGATACGCAGTATTTT.

This clone has only one observation. The chain is built from TRBV28 and TRBJ2-7; D is perhaps TRBD2 (5 bases). The CDR3 contains 11 residues. Germline values: CDR1 MDHEN, CDR2 SYDVKM. The V gene lost 5 bases and the J gene lost 3 bases, with 5 bases spanning the gap. The CDR3 spells CASSRDYEQYF. The DNA of the CDR3 is TGTGCCAGCAGTCGGGACTACGAGCAGTACTTC. The variable domain in full, completed from reference TRBV28 and TRBJ2-7, reads DVKVTQSSRYLVKRTGEKVFLECVQDMDHENMFWYRQDPGLGLRLIYFSYDVKMKEKGDIPEGYSVSREKKERFSLILESASTNQTSMYLCASSRDYEQYFGPGTRLTVT.

The chain combines TRBV9 with TRBJ1-2; 7 bases line up with TRBD1. V shed 0 bases and J 4 bases; nucleotides not matched to a gene: 3. The CDR3 length is 14 residues. CDR1 and CDR2 (germline): SGDLS, YYNGEE. CDR3 bases: TGTGCCAGCAGCGTAGGGGGACAGCTCTATGGCTACACCTTC. Protein product: CASSVGGQLYGYTF.

This rearrangement joins TRBV18 to TRBJ1-4; D is ambiguous. V lost 6 bases and J 5 bases, leaving 16 bases between the germline ends. From germline, CDR1 is KGHSH and CDR2 LQKENI. This CDR3 has 15 amino acids. The CDR3 DNA is TGTGCCAGCTCCCAGGCCCAGGCCACAAATGAAAAACTGTTTTTT. This translates into CASSQAQATNEKLFF.

The chain links TRBV7-8 to TRBJ2-7; 11 positions agree with TRBD2. Trimming removed 1 base from V and 7 bases from J; junction bases left unmatched: 3. The CDR3 spans 14 residues. Germline V CDR1 and CDR2: SGHVS, FQNEAQ. The CDR3, as DNA: TGTGCCAGCAGCTTAGGCCTAGCGGGAGGTGAGCAGTACTTC. Its translation is CASSLGLAGGEQYF.

This chain uses TRBV7-2 with TRBJ1-2; D remains ambiguous. Germline values: CDR1 SGHTA, CDR2 FQGNSA. V was shortened by 2 bases and J by 7 bases, with 8 bases between the two germline ends. The CDR3 length is 12 residues. Written as DNA, the CDR3 is TGTGCCAGCAGCTTATCGGGGTTTGGCTACACCTTC. Amino acids: CASSLSGFGYTF.

The chain combines TRBV25-1 with TRBJ1-1, with 8 bases identical to TRBD1. The CDR3 runs to 13 residues. V was pared by 7 bases and J by 5 bases, with 6 bases of the junction left unmatched. Germline V gene sequence: CDR1 MGHDK, CDR2 SYGVNS. The CDR3 loop is CASTQGVRTEAFF. In DNA form, the CDR3 reads TGTGCCAGCACACAGGGGGTAAGGACTGAAGCTTTCTTT.

The CDR3 sequence: CASKDGNQETQYF. In DNA, the CDR3 is TGCGCCAGCAAGGACGGGAACCAAGAGACCCAGTACTTC. V gene TRBV5-1 combines with J gene TRBJ2-5, with a weak D call TRBD2 (5 bases). The CDR3 extends over 13 amino acids. V lost 6 bases and J 0 bases, leaving 9 bases between the germline ends. Germline lookup yields CDR1 SGHRS and CDR2 YFSETQ.

V and J are TRBV6-6 and TRBJ1-5; TRBD1 might be the D (6 bases). The CDR3 is 13 amino acids. CDR1 is MNHNY, CDR2 SVGAGI, per germline (reference sequence). Trimming left V 7 bases short and J 1 base short, with 8 bases between. As DNA, the CDR3 is TGTGCCAGCATCGACAGGAGCAATCAGCCCCAGCATTTT. Its translation is CASIDRSNQPQHF.

This clone was counted only a few times. The rearrangement links TRBV27 to TRBJ1-1, with 8 nucleotides matching TRBD1. The CDR3 extends over 11 amino acids. The V segment lost 6 bases and the J segment 7 bases; nucleotides outside the gene matches: 1. The germline CDR1 and CDR2 sequences are MNHEY and SMNVEV (reference sequence). The CDR3 DNA sequence: TGTGCCAGCAGAGACAGGGGTGAAGCTTTCTTT. This codes for CASRDRGEAFF.

The J gene is TRBJ2-7, the V gene TRBV7-6, with a possible D match to TRBD2 (6 bases). Per germline, CDR1 SGHVS and CDR2 FNYEAQ. V was pared by 3 bases and J by 2 bases, with 17 bases between. There are 16 residues in the CDR3. CDR3 protein: CASSLGTPGLPYEQYF. The CDR3 DNA follows: TGTGCCAGCAGCTTGGGGACTCCGGGACTGCCCTACGAGCAGTACTTC.

The gene calls are TRBV4-3 and TRBJ2-1; D ambiguous. Per germline, CDR1 LGHNA and CDR2 YSLEER. The CDR3 is 13 residues long. The ends were cut back, 5 bases at V and 10 bases at J, with 15 bases in the middle. The CDR3 spells CASSSTESGEQFF. CDR3 sequence (DNA): TGCGCCAGCAGCTCCACCGAATCCGGGGAGCAGTTCTTC.

This clone appeared once. This rearrangement joins TRBV5-6 to TRBJ2-5; D is unresolved. The closer fit of TRBJ2-7 to the DNA end suggests the J call may be wrong. The CDR3 extends over 12 amino acids. Germline V lookup: CDR1 SGHDT, CDR2 YYEEEE. CDR3 region: CASSRQAYEQYF. DNA of the CDR3: TGTGCCAGCAGCCGACAAGCCTACGAGCAGTACTTC.

The chain carries TRBV19 and TRBJ2-5; 7 nucleotides align to TRBD1. CDR1 LNHDA and CDR2 SQIVND come from the germline V gene (reference sequence). This CDR3 contains 14 residues. The junction had 7 bases not matched to a gene; V was cut back by 4 bases and J by 5 bases. In nucleotides, the CDR3 is TGTGCCAGTAGTAAAACAGGGGTTGGGGAGACCCAGTACTTC. Amino acids: CASSKTGVGETQYF. The full variable domain, its missing parts supplied by reference TRBV19 and TRBJ2-5, is DGGITQSPKYLFRKEGQNVTLSCEQNLNHDAMYWYRQDPGQGLRLIYYSQIVNDFQKGDIAEGYSVSREKKESFPLTVTSAQKNPTAFYLCASSKTGVGETQYFGPGTRLLVL.

The chain is built from TRBV5-1 and TRBJ2-7; no reliable D call. This CDR3 region has 14 residues. Trimming took 0 bases from V and 4 from J, leaving 11 bases between them. Germline V gene lookup returns CDR1 SGHRS and CDR2 YFSETQ. The chain's CDR3 is CASSLDKAVYEQYF. CDR3 bases: TGCGCCAGCAGCTTGGATAAGGCGGTTTACGAGCAGTACTTC.

J is TRBJ2-1 and V is TRBV4-3, with D tentatively TRBD1 (6 bases). The CDR3 runs 13 residues. With 4 bases removed from V and 12 bases from J, the gap between germline ends came to 16 bases. Germline CDR1 LGHNA, CDR2 YSLEER. The CDR3 DNA reads as TGCGCCAGCAGCCCCACGCAGGGGACCGTGCAGTTCTTC. Its translation: CASSPTQGTVQFF.

The chain joins TRBV7-3 to TRBJ1-1; D possibly corresponds to TRBD1 (5 bases). The CDR3 totals 16 residues. CDR1 and CDR2 from the germline V gene are SGHTA and FQGTGA. Trimming took 1 base from V and 1 from J, leaving 13 bases between them. The CDR3 region has the DNA TGTGCCAGCAGCTTAAACTCCAGGGTCTCGAACACTGAAGCTTTCTTT. Its translation: CASSLNSRVSNTEAFF.

This rearrangement joins TRBV19 to TRBJ1-3; a weak D match, TRBD1 (6 bases). From germline, CDR1 is LNHDA and CDR2 SQIVND (reference sequence). Trimming stripped 9 bases from V and 13 bases from J, with 16 bases between. CDR3 length: 11 residues. This CDR3 is CASLTQGRIYF. The CDR3 nucleotides are TGTGCCAGCCTTACACAGGGCAGAATATATTTT.

The V gene is TRBV28, the J gene TRBJ1-6; tentatively, D is TRBD1 (6 bases). CDR1 and CDR2 from the germline V gene are MDHEN and SYDVKM. V was pared by 7 bases and J by 18 bases, with 16 bases between. This CDR3 comprises 11 residues. The CDR3 loop is CASMGGQDSHF. The CDR3 region has the DNA TGTGCCAGCATGGGGGGGCAGGATTCCCACTTT. The entire variable domain, with the rest obtained from reference TRBV28 and TRBJ1-6, is as follows: DVKVTQSSRYLVKRTGEKVFLECVQDMDHENMFWYRQDPGLGLRLIYFSYDVKMKEKGDIPEGYSVSREKKERFSLILESASTNQTSMYLCASMGGQDSHFGNGTRLTVT.

The chain employs TRBV27 and TRBJ2-2, with D possibly matching TRBD2 (6 bases). The CDR3 loop spans 15 amino acids. Germline V gene sequence: CDR1 MNHEY, CDR2 SMNVEV (reference sequence). The V end was cut by 2 bases, the J end by 5 bases, with 12 bases between. The CDR3: CASSLILRGTGELFF. CDR3 DNA sequence: TGTGCCAGCAGTTTAATATTGCGGGGAACCGGGGAGCTGTTTTTT.

The V gene is TRBV30, the J gene TRBJ2-2; 8 positions match TRBD1. The CDR3 has 14 amino acids. In germline, CDR1 is GTSNPN, CDR2 SVGIG (reference sequence). With 5 bases clipped from V and 6 bases from J, the junction kept 8 bases outside the gene matches. CDR3 sequence (DNA): TGTGCCTGGCGACTGGACAGGGCTTCCGGGGAGCTGTTTTTT. This translates into CAWRLDRASGELFF.

CDR3 sequence reads: CAWSGSRETQYF. Here the CDR3 DNA reads TGTGCCTGGAGTGGGAGTAGAGAGACCCAGTACTTC. V gene TRBV30 combines with J gene TRBJ2-5, with D uncertain. V was shortened by 1 base and J by 4 bases, with 7 bases between the two germline ends. This CDR3 has 12 residues. Germline CDR1 and CDR2: GTSNPN and SVGIG (reference sequence).

The chain employs TRBV13 and TRBJ2-7; TRBD2 matches 15 bases. The CDR3 runs to 17 residues. CDR1 is PRHDT, CDR2 FYEKMQ, per germline (reference sequence). Trimming at V came to 5 bases and at J to 8 bases, leaving 13 bases not matched to a gene. The CDR3 coding sequence is TGTGCCAGCAGCAGTACCGGGACTAGCGGGGGGTACTTTCAGCAGTACTTC. Protein sequence: CASSSTGTSGGYFQQYF. The variable domain in full, completed from reference TRBV13 and TRBJ2-7, reads AAGVIQSPRHLIKEKRETATLKCYPIPRHDTVYWYQQGPGQDPQFLISFYEKMQSDKGSIPDRFSAQQFSDYHSELNMSSLELGDSALYFCASSSTGTSGGYFQQYFGPGTRLTVT.

V and J are TRBV28 and TRBJ1-6; 9 bases are a match to TRBD1. Germline trimming cut 2 bases from V and 0 bases from J; bases unmatched to any gene: 11. Germline CDR1 and CDR2: MDHEN and SYDVKM. There are 20 residues in the CDR3. The CDR3 DNA reads TGTGCCAGCAGTTTAGGTGTTGGGACAGGGAGGTTCTCCTATAATTCACCCCTCCACTTT. Translating it yields CASSLGVGTGRFSYNSPLHF.